This entry describes one T cell receptor beta chain. Its specificity is not known. The data originate from a study of cytomegalovirus exposure and HLA in healthy donors. Study-level findings and limits: More clonal expansion characterized HLA-associated TCR beta chains than equally common others in a later analysis. The study put 150 to 200 TCR beta chains on its list as cytomegalovirus-associated.

In the PCR, 60 Vbeta and 13 Jbeta primers were used. Sequencing was performed with immunoSEQ multiplex PCR; in TCRdb, only in-frame clones are kept and a portion is missing. This sample lists 65,000 to 80,000 clones; its ten largest clones have around 4.4%. V was pared by 6 bases and J by 9 bases, with 11 bases between. From germline, CDR1 is SGHNT and CDR2 YENEEA. This CDR3 region has 11 residues. This TCR derives from a man between 25 and 39 years old in good health and CMV-seronegative. The sample taken for sequencing was PBMCs. This rearrangement joins TRBV11-3 to TRBJ1-1; TRBD1 is a possible D gene (6 bases). The CDR3 sequence: CASRRTDKAFF. DNA for the CDR3: TGTGCCAGCAGACGGACAGACAAAGCTTTCTTT.